This T cell receptor beta chain came from a study of tumor and adjacent non-tumor tissue in lung cancer. Turning to the study itself: Some 4.1 million productive TCRbeta reads were obtained per sample on average.

No cell sorting was done before RNA was extracted from the tissue. Between August and November 2014, newly diagnosed, chemotherapy-naive lung cancer patients underwent thoracic surgery in China. A modified ARM-PCR protocol with three rounds of nested PCR amplified TCRbeta. TCRdb analysed the multiplex PCR reads with MiXCR anew, one entry per CDR3 protein. The table includes about 110,000 distinct CDR3 sequences, over 70% detected once. The germline V gene encodes CDR1 SQVTM and CDR2 ANQGSEA. The CDR3 has 14 residues. A remark on this clonotype: Its antigen remains unknown. This CDR3 is missing its conserved last phenylalanine or tryptophan, likely due to a read error.

Broader study findings: Top 100 clones took a larger repertoire share in normal lung.

Specimen: lung tumor tissue. The chain is built from TRBV29-1 and TRBJ1-1; TRBD1 matches at 8 bases. The TCR comes from a man in his 70s with non-small cell lung cancer. CDR3 DNA sequence: TGTAGCGTCTTAGGACAGGGAACTAAAACTGAAGCTTTCTGT. It yields the protein CSVLGQGTKTEAFC.